Listed here are 10 T cell receptor beta chains from one sample, sequenced in a study of shared clonotypes between healthy human individuals. Profiling relied on immunoSEQ multiplex PCR, and the TCRdb table lists in-frame clones only, not all of them. This table has around 2.1 million clones, 90% to 95% appearing once. Naive CD8 cells lacked CD45RO and underwent positive selection for CCR7, leaving out terminally differentiated effector memory CD45RA+ cells. Sequenced material: naive CD8+ T cells from PBMCs. The receptors shown here come from a man younger than 30 in good health. Some clones in this sample may be carry-over from other donors' samples.

The chain links TRBV4-1 to TRBJ2-2; 9 bases line up with TRBD1. Losses at the gene ends were 2 bases for V and 5 bases for J; bases not matched to a gene: 12. This CDR3 contains 18 residues. Germline V gene data show CDR1 as MGHRA and CDR2 as YSYEKL. The CDR3 sequence is CASSQHKRTGELTGELFF. CDR3 nucleotides: TGCGCCAGCAGCCAACATAAAAGGACAGGGGAATTAACCGGGGAGCTGTTTTTT.

The CDR3 is CASSEIVSRGQKPLDYEQFF. CDR3 in DNA: TGTGCCAGTAGTGAAATAGTAAGCAGGGGACAGAAGCCCCTTGACTATGAGCAGTTCTTC. The chain is built from TRBV19 and TRBJ2-1; 7 bases are a match to TRBD1. Germline trimming cut 5 bases from V and 8 bases from J; bases unmatched to any gene: 27. This CDR3 contains 20 residues. From germline, CDR1 is LNHDA and CDR2 SQIVND (reference sequence).

The count of this clone is one. This chain joins TRBV21-1 and TRBJ1-5. TRBV21-1 is assigned pseudogene status. The CDR3 has 16 amino acids. CDR3 region: CASSPRGGNEAQPQHF. In DNA, the CDR3 is TGTGCCAGCAGCCCAAGAGGGGGGAACGAGGCTCAGCCCCAGCATTTT.

This rearrangement joins TRBV7-9 to TRBJ1-1; D gene ambiguous. Germline V gene lookup returns CDR1 SEHNR and CDR2 FQNEAQ (reference sequence). V shed 4 bases and J shed 5 bases, with 20 bases lying between them. The CDR3 has 16 amino acids. The CDR3 DNA reads as TGTGCCAGCAGCTCCCACCTAGGACTGGTGGGGACTGAAGCTTTCTTT. Translation: CASSSHLGLVGTEAFF.

With regard to this clone: The sample holds other DNA sequences that translate to the same CDR3. V is TRBV19 and J is TRBJ2-7; D is unclear. Trimming took 2 bases from V and 1 from J, leaving 6 bases between them. The CDR3 contains 13 residues. Germline loops: CDR1 LNHDA, CDR2 SQIVND (reference sequence). The CDR3 protein is CASSISASYEQYF. The CDR3 DNA is TGTGCCAGTAGTATATCGGCATCCTACGAGCAGTACTTC.

The V and J genes are TRBV28 and TRBJ2-7; TRBD2 is a possible D gene (6 bases). Between the trimmed V and J ends, which lost 6 bases and 3 bases, there was a span of 12 bases. In germline, CDR1 is MDHEN, CDR2 SYDVKM. The CDR3 consists of 13 residues. In nucleotides, the CDR3 is TGTGCCAGCAGGTTGTCTAGCGACTACGAGCAGTACTTC. Translating gives CASRLSSDYEQYF.

The V and J genes are TRBV15 and TRBJ1-5; the match to TRBD1 covers 8 bases. V shed 3 bases and J 0 bases; nucleotides not matched to a gene: 7. The CDR3 covers 17 residues. Germline V gene data show CDR1 as LNHNV and CDR2 as YYDKDF (reference sequence). The CDR3 protein is CATSRGRQGYSNQPQHF. CDR3 nucleotide sequence: TGTGCCACCAGCAGGGGGAGACAGGGGTATAGCAATCAGCCCCAGCATTTT.

Turning to this clone: Different DNA sequences within this sample yield the same CDR3. This sequence joins TRBV19 and TRBJ2-1; D is ambiguous. V was trimmed by 2 bases and J by 4 bases, leaving 6 bases between them. The CDR3 runs 13 residues. Per germline, CDR1 LNHDA and CDR2 SQIVND (reference sequence). This chain's CDR3 is CASSITSYNEQFF. The CDR3 DNA reads TGTGCCAGTAGTATAACGTCTTACAATGAGCAGTTCTTC. The complete variable domain, with remaining parts taken from reference TRBV19 and TRBJ2-1, reads DGGITQSPKYLFRKEGQNVTLSCEQNLNHDAMYWYRQDPGQGLRLIYYSQIVNDFQKGDIAEGYSVSREKKESFPLTVTSAQKNPTAFYLCASSITSYNEQFFGPGTRLTVL.

The chain recombines TRBV4-1 with TRBJ1-1; maybe TRBD1 (6 bases). Germline CDR1 MGHRA, CDR2 YSYEKL. CDR3 length: 15 amino acids. The V end was cut by 2 bases, the J end by 5 bases, with 15 bases between. The CDR3 here is CASSQKEGGSTEAFF. In DNA, the CDR3 is TGCGCCAGCAGCCAAAAAGAGGGGGGTTCAACTGAAGCTTTCTTT.

V gene TRBV4-1 combines with J gene TRBJ2-7, with 12 bases identical to TRBD2. V shed 6 bases and J 4 bases; nucleotides not matched to a gene: 4. The CDR3 loop spans 14 amino acids. The germline V gene has CDR1 MGHRA and CDR2 YSYEKL. This CDR3 reads CASRPGLAGYEQYF. For the CDR3, the DNA is TGCGCCAGCAGGCCCGGACTAGCGGGGTACGAGCAGTACTTC.